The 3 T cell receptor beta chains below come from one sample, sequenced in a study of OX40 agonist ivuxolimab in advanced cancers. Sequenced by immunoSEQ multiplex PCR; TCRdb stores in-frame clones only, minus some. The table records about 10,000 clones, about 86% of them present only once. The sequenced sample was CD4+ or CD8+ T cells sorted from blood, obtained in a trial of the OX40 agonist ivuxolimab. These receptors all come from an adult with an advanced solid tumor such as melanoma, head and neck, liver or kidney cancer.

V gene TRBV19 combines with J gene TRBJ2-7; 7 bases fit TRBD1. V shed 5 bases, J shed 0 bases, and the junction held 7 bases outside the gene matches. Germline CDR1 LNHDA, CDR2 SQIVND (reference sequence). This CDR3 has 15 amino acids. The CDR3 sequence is CASSRTTGASYEQYF. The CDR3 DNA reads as TGTGCCAGTAGTCGTACTACAGGGGCCTCCTACGAGCAGTACTTC.

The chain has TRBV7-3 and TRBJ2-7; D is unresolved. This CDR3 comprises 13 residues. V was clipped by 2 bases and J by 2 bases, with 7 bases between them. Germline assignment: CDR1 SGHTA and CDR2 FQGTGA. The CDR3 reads CASSLGRTYEQYF. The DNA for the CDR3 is TGTGCCAGCAGCTTAGGTCGAACCTACGAGCAGTACTTC.

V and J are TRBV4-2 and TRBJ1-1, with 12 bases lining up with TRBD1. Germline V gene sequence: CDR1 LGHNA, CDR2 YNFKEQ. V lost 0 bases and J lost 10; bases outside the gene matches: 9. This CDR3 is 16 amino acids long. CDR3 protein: CASSQEEGQGAQGAFF. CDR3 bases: TGTGCCAGCAGCCAAGAGGAGGGACAGGGGGCGCAGGGAGCTTTCTTT.